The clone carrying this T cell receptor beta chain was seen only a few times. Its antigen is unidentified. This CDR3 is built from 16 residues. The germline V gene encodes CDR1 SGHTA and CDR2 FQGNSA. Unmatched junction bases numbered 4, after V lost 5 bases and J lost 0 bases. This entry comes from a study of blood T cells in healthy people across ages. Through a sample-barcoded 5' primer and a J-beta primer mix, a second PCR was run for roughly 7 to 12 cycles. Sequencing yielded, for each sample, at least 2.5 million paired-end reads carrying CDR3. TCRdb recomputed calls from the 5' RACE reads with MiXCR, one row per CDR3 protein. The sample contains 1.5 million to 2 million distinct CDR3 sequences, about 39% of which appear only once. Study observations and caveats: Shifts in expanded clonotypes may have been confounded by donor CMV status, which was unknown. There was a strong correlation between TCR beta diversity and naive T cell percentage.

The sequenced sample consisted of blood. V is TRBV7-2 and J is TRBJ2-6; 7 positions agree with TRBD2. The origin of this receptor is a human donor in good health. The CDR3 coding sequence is TGTGCCAGCAGCACCCGGGGGGTCTCTGGGGCCAACGTCCTGACTTTC. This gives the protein CASSTRGVSGANVLTF.